This entry lists 4 T cell receptor beta chains sequenced from one sample in a study of blood T cell repertoires in COVID-19 (dated by TCRdb to the early 2020s). The library was generated by the immunoSEQ multiplex PCR assay. In TCRdb, the immuneACCESS table is reduced to in-frame sequences with V and J assigned. These tables do not hold every clone; where another copy was compared, an unresolved V gene accounts for under half, and the others remain unexplained. The sample table contains 120,000 to 150,000 clones; only one count was recorded for around 84% of them. Clones ranked in the top ten supply 38% of the sample. Sequencing was carried out using peripheral blood. The receptors derive from a human donor in a cohort sampled during active COVID-19.

This rearrangement joins TRBV10-1 to TRBJ1-3; D uncertain. This CDR3 has 16 residues. Trimming removed 7 bases from V and 3 bases from J, with 19 bases in between. Germline-derived CDR1 and CDR2 are WNHNN and SYGVQD (reference sequence). CDR3 residues: CASIIKRGGYGNTIYF. Written as DNA, the CDR3 is TGCGCCAGCATTATCAAGCGGGGAGGGTATGGAAACACCATATATTTT.

The rearrangement links TRBV4-3 to TRBJ2-1; 9 bases align to TRBD1. The junction had 3 bases not matched to a gene; V was cut back by 0 bases and J by 6 bases. Germline V lookup: CDR1 LGHNA, CDR2 YSLEER. CDR3 length: 15 residues. The CDR3 spells CASSQELTGGNEQFF. The CDR3 coding sequence is TGCGCCAGCAGCCAAGAATTGACAGGGGGCAATGAGCAGTTCTTC.

V is TRBV15 and J is TRBJ2-7; tentatively, D is TRBD2 (6 bases). V dropped 3 bases and J dropped 2 bases, with 11 bases sitting between them. This CDR3 has 14 residues. The germline gives CDR1 LNHNV, CDR2 YYDKDF (reference sequence). CDR3: CATSSRTGAYEQYF. In DNA form, the CDR3 reads TGTGCCACCAGCAGCCGGACGGGAGCCTACGAGCAGTACTTC.

The rearrangement joins TRBV5-1 to TRBJ1-3; no definite D call. The germline V gene has CDR1 SGHRS and CDR2 YFSETQ. Trimming pared 7 bases from V and 0 bases from J, leaving 14 bases between. This CDR3 contains 15 residues. CDR3 DNA sequence: TGCGCCAGCCACGCAGGCCCCCTCTCTGGAAACACCATATATTTT. It codes for CASHAGPLSGNTIYF.